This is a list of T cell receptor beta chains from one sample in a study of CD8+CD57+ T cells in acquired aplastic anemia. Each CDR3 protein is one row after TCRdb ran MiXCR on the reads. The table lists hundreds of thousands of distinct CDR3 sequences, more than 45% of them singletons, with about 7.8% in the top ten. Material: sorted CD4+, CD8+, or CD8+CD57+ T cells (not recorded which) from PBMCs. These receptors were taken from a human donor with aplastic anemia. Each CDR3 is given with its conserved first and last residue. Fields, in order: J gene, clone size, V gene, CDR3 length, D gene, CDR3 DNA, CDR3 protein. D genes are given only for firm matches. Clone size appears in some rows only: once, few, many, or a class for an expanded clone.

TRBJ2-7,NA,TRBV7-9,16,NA,TGTGCCAGCAGTTTATACAGGCCTAACCTATCCTACGAGCAGTACTTC,CASSLYRPNLSYEQYF
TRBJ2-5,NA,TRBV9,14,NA,TGTGCCAGCAGCACAGACCCCAATGAAGAGACCCAGTACTTC,CASSTDPNEETQYF
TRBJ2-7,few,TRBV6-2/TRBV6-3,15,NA,TGTGCCAGCAGCCCGAGGACTCCGAGCTCCTACGAGCAGTACTTC,CASSPRTPSSYEQYF
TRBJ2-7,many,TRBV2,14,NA,TGTGCCAGCAGTGACGCTAGAAAAGGGTACGAGCAGTACTTC,CASSDARKGYEQYF
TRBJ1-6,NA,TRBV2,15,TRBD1,TGTGCCAGCAGGCCGACAGGGAACAATAATTCACCCCTCCACTTT,CASRPTGNNNSPLHF
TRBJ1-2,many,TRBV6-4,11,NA,TGTGCCAGCAGTGATAACTATGGCTACACCTTC,CASSDNYGYTF
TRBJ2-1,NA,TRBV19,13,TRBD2,TGTGCCAGTAAGAGACTAGCGGACAATGAGCAGTTCTTC,CASKRLADNEQFF
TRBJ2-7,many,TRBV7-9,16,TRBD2,TGTGCCAGCAGCCCTCACTTAAGCGGGAATAGCTACGAGCAGTACTTC,CASSPHLSGNSYEQYF
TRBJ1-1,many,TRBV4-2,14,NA,TGTGCCAGCAGCCAAGACCGGGATAACACTGAAGCTTTCTTT,CASSQDRDNTEAFF
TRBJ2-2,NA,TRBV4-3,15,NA,TGCGCCAGCAGGAAGGAGAGAGTTAACACCGGGGAGCTGTTTTTT,CASRKERVNTGELFF
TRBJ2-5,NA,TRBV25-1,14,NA,TGTGCCAGCGCCATAAGGAGTTTTGAAGAGACCCAGTACTTC,CASAIRSFEETQYF
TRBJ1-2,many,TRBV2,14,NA,TGTGCCAGCATGTCAGGGTCCCTCAACTATGGCTACACCTTC,CASMSGSLNYGYTF
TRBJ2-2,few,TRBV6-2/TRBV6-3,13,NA,TGTGCCAGCAGTTTCATTAACACCGGGGAGCTGTTTTTT,CASSFINTGELFF
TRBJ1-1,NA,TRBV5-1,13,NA,TGTGCCAGCAGCTCGGCCGAGAACACTGAAGCTTTCTTT,CASSSAENTEAFF
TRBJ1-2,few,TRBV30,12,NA,TGTGCCTGGATAGGACAGCCGGGGGGCTACACCTTC,CAWIGQPGGYTF
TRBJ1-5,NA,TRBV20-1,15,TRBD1,TGCAGTGCTGTAGAGACGACAGGGCTCAATCAGCCCCAGCATTTT,CSAVETTGLNQPQHF
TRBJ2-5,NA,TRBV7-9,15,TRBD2,TGTGCCAGCAGCTTATCATCTAGCGGACAAGGGACCCAGTACTTC,CASSLSSSGQGTQYF
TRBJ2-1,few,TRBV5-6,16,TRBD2,TGTGCCAGCAGCTTGGTAGCGGGAGGGGCCTACAATGAGCAGTTCTTC,CASSLVAGGAYNEQFF
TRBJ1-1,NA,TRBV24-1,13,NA,TGTGCCACCTCAACCCTAGGTGGGACTGAAGCTTTCTTT,CATSTLGGTEAFF
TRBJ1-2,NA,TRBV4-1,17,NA,TGCGCCAGCAGCCAAGAGGGTTTTAGGGGAGCGGAGGATGGCTACACCTTC,CASSQEGFRGAEDGYTF
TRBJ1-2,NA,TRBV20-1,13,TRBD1,TGCAGTGCTCGGGACAGGGCGGGCTATGGCTACACCTTC,CSARDRAGYGYTF
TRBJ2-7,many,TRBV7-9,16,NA,TGTGCCAGCAGCGGGGGCACAGAACGCTCGCACTACGAGCAGTACTTC,CASSGGTERSHYEQYF
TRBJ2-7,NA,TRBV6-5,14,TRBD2,TGTGCCAGCAGTCGGGGGGGGGCGTTCAACGAGCAGTACTTC,CASSRGGAFNEQYF
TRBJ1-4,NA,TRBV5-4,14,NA,TGTGCCAGCAGCTTGGAGGGGGTTAATGAAAAACTGTTTTTT,CASSLEGVNEKLFF